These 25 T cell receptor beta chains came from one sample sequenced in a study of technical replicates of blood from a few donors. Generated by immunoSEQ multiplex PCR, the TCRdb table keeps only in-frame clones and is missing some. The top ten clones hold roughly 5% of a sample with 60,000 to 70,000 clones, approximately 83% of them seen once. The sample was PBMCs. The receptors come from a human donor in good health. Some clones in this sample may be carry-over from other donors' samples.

The CDR3 bases are TGTGCCAGCAGTGACTATGTCAGACAAAACTATGGCTACACCTTC. Its protein is CASSDYVRQNYGYTF. J is TRBJ1-2 and V is TRBV2; D remains unclear. V was pared by 3 bases and J by 2 bases, with 13 bases between. From germline, CDR1 is SNHLY and CDR2 FYNNEI. This CDR3 region has 15 residues.

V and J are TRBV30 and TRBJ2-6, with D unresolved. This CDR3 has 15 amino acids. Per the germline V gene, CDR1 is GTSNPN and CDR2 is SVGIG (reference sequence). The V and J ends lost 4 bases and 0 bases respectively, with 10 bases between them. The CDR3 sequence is CAWKTLSSGANVLTF. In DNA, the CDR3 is TGTGCCTGGAAGACTCTCAGCTCTGGGGCCAACGTCCTGACTTTC.

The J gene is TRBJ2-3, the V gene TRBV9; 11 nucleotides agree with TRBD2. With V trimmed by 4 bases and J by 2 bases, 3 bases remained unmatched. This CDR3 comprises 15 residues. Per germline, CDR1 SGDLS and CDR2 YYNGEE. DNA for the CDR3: TGTGCCAGCAGCCTAGCGGGAGGCCCCACAGATACGCAGTATTTT. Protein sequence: CASSLAGGPTDTQYF.

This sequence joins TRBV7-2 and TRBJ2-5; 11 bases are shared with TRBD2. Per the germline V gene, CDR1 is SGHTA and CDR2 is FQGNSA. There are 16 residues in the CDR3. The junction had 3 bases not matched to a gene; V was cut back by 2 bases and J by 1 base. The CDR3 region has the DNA TGTGCCAGCAGCTTAAGTACTAGCGGGGGCCAAGAGACCCAGTACTTC. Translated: CASSLSTSGGQETQYF.

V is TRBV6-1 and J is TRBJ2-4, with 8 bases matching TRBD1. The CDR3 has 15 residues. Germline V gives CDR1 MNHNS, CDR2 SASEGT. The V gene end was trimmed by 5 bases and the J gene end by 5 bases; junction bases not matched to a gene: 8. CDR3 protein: CASSSGTGIQNIQYF. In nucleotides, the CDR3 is TGTGCCAGCAGTAGTGGGACAGGAATACAAAACATTCAGTACTTC.

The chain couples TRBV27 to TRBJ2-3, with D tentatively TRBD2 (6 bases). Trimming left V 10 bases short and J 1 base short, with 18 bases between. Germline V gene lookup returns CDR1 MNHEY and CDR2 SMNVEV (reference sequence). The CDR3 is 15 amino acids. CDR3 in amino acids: CANQRPWGGTDTQYF. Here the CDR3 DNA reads TGTGCCAACCAAAGGCCGTGGGGGGGCACAGATACGCAGTATTTT.

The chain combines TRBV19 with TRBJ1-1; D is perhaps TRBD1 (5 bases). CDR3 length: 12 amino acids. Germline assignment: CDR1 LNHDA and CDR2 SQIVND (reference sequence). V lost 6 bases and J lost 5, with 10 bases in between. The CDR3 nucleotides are TGTGCCAGTAGGCTGGGGGGTACTGAAGCTTTCTTT. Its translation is CASRLGGTEAFF. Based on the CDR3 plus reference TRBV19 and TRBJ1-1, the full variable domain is DGGITQSPKYLFRKEGQNVTLSCEQNLNHDAMYWYRQDPGQGLRLIYYSQIVNDFQKGDIAEGYSVSREKKESFPLTVTSAQKNPTAFYLCASRLGGTEAFFGQGTRLTVV.

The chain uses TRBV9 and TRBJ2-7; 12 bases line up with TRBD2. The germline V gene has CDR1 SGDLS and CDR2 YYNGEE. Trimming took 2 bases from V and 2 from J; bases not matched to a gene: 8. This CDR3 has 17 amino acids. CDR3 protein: CASSVGLAGSPPYEQYF. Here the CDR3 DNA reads TGTGCCAGCAGCGTTGGACTAGCGGGATCACCCCCCTACGAGCAGTACTTC.

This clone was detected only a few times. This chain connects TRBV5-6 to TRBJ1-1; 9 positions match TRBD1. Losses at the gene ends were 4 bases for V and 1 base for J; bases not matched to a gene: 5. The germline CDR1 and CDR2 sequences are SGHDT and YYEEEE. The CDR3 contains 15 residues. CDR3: CASSPGTGSNTEAFF. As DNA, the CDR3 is TGTGCCAGCAGCCCCGGGACAGGGTCGAACACTGAAGCTTTCTTT.

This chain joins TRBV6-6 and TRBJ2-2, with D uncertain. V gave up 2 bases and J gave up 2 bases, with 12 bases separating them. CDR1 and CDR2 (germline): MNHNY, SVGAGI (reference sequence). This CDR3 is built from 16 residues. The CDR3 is CASSYGVPRNTGELFF. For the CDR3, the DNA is TGTGCCAGCAGTTACGGAGTACCCAGAAACACCGGGGAGCTGTTTTTT.

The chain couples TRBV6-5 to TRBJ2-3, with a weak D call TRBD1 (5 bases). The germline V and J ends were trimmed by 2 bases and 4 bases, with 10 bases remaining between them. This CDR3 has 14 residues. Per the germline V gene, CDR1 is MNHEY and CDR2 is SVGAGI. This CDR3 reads CASSYVDRPDTQYF. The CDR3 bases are TGTGCCAGCAGTTACGTCGACAGACCAGATACGCAGTATTTT.

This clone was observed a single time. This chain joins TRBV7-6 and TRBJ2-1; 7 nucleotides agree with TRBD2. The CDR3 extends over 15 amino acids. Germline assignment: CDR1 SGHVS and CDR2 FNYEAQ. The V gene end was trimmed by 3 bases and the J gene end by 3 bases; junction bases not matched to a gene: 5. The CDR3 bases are TGTGCCAGCAGCTTCCTGTCTAGCGGCTACAATGAGCAGTTCTTC. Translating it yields CASSFLSSGYNEQFF.

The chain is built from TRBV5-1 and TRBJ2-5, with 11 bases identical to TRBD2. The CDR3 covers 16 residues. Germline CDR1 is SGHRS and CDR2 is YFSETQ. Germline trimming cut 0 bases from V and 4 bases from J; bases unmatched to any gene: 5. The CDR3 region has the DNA TGCGCCAGCAGCTTGGGCGATAGCGGGGGGGCAGAGACCCAGTACTTC. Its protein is CASSLGDSGGAETQYF.

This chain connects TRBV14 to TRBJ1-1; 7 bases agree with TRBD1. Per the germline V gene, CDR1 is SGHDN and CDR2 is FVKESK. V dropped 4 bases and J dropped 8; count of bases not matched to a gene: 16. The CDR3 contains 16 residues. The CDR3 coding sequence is TGTGCCAGCAGCCTATCAGGGGGAACAGGCCGCAAGGAAGCTTTCTTT. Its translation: CASSLSGGTGRKEAFF. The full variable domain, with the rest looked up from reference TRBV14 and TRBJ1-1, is EAGVTQFPSHSVIEKGQTVTLRCDPISGHDNLYWYRRVMGKEIKFLLHFVKESKQDESGMPNNRFLAERTGGTYSTLKVQPAELEDSGVYFCASSLSGGTGRKEAFFGQGTRLTVV.

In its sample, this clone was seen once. The CDR3 is CASSSKGTGETEAFF. CDR3 bases: TGCGCCAGCAGCTCCAAAGGGACAGGGGAGACTGAAGCTTTCTTT. The V call is TRBV5-1, the J call TRBJ1-1, with 10 bases that match TRBD1. The J segment lost 5 bases and the V segment lost 3 bases, leaving 7 bases of the junction unmatched. Germline CDR1 reads SGHRS; CDR2 reads YFSETQ. The CDR3 extends over 15 amino acids.

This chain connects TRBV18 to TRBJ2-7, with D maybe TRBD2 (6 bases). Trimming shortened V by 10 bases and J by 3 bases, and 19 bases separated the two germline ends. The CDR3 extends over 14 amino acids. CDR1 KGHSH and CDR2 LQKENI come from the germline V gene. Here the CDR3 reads CATKAGGSNYEQYF. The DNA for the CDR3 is TGTGCCACCAAAGCGGGTGGATCTAACTACGAGCAGTACTTC.

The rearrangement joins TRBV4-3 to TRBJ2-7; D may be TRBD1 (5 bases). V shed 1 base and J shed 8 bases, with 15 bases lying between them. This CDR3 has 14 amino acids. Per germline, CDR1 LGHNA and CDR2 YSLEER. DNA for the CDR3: TGCGCCAGCAGCCAAGGGGCAGGGCGTGTGCAGCAGTACTTC. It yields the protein CASSQGAGRVQQYF.

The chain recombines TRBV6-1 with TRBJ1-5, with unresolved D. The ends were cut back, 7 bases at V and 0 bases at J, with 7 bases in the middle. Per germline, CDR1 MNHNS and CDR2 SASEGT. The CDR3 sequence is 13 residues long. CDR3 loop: CASNSGSNQPQHF. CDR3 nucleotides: TGTGCCAGCAACTCAGGTAGCAATCAGCCCCAGCATTTT.

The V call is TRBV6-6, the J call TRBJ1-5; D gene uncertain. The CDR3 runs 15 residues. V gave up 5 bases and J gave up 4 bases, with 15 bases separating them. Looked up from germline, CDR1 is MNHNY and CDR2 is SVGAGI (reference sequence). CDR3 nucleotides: TGTGCCAGCAGTAACCTCCTCCAGGCTAATCAGCCCCAGCATTTT. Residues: CASSNLLQANQPQHF.

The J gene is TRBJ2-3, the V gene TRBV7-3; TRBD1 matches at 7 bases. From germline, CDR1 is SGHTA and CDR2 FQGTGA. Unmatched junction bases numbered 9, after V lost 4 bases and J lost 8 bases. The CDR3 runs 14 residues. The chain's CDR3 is CASSSSDRDGTQYF. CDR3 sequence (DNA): TGTGCCAGCAGCTCATCAGACAGGGATGGTACGCAGTATTTT.

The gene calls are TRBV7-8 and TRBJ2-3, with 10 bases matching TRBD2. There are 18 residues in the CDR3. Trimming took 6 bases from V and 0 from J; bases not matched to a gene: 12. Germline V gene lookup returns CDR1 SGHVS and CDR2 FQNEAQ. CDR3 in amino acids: CASRIYAGTSASTDTQYF. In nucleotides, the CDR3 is TGTGCCAGCAGGATCTATGCCGGGACTAGCGCAAGCACAGATACGCAGTATTTT.

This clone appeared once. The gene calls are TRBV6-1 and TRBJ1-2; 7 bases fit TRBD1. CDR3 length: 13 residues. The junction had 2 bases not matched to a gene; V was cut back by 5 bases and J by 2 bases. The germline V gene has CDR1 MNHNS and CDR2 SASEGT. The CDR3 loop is CASSIQGNYGYTF. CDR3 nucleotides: TGTGCCAGCAGTATACAGGGGAACTATGGCTACACCTTC.

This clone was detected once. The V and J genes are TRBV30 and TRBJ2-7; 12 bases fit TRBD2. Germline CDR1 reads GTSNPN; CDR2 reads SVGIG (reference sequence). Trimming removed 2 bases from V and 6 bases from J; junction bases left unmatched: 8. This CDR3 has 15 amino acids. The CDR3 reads CAWSLMTSGSVEQYF. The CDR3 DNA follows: TGTGCCTGGAGTTTAATGACTAGCGGGAGCGTCGAGCAGTACTTC.

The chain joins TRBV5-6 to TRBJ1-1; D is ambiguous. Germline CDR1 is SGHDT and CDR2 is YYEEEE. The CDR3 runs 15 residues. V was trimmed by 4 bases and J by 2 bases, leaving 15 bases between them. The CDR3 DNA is TGTGCCAGCAGCCTTCCATTCCGGGTCAACACTGAAGCTTTCTTT. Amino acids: CASSLPFRVNTEAFF.

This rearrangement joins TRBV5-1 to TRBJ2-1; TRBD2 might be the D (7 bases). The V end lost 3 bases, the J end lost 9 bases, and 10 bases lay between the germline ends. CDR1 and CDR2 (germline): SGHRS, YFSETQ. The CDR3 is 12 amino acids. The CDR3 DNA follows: TGCGCCAGCAGCTGGGAGGGGGGTGAGCAGTTCTTC. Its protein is CASSWEGGEQFF.